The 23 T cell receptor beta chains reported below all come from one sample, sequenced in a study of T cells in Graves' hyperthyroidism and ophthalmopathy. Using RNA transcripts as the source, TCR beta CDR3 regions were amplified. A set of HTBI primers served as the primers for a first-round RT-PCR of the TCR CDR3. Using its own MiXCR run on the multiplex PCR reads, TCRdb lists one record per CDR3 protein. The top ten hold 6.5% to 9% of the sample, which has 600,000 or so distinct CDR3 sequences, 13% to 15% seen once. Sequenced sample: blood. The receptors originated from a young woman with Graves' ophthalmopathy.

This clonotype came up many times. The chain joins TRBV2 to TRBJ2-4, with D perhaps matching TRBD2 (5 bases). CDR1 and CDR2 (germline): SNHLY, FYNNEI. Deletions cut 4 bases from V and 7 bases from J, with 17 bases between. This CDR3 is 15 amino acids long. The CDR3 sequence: CASSARRLGANIQYF. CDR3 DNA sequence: TGTGCCAGCAGTGCGAGGAGGTTGGGAGCGAACATTCAGTACTTC.

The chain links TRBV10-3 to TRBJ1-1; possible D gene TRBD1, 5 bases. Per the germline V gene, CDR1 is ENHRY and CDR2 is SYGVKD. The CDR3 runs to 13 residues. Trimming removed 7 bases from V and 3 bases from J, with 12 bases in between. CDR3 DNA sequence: TGTGCCATCAAGAGGACACAAGACACTGAAGCTTTCTTT. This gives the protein CAIKRTQDTEAFF.

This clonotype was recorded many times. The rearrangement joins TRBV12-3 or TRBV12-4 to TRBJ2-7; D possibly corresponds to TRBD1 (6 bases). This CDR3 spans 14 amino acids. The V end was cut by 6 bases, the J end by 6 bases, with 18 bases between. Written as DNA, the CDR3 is TGTGCCAGCAGCTTTAGGGACAATCGGCTCGAGCAGTACTTC. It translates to CASSFRDNRLEQYF.

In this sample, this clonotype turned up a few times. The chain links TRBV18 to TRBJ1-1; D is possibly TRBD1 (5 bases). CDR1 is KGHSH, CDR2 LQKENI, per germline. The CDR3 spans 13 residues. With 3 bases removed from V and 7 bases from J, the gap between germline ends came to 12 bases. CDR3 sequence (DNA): TGTGCCAGCTCACCGTTGGGGCCCCTTGAAGCTTTCTTT. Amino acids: CASSPLGPLEAFF. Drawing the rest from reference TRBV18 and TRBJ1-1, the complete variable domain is NAGVMQNPRHLVRRRGQEARLRCSPMKGHSHVYWYRQLPEEGLKFMVYLQKENIIDESGMPKERFSAEFPKEGPSILRIQQVVRGDSAAYFCASSPLGPLEAFFGQGTRLTVV.

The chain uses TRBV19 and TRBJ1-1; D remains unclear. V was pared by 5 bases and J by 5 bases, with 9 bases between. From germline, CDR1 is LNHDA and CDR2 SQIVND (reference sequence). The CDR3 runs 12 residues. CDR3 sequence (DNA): TGTGCCAGTAGTGCCCGGGATACTGAAGCTTTCTTT. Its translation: CASSARDTEAFF.

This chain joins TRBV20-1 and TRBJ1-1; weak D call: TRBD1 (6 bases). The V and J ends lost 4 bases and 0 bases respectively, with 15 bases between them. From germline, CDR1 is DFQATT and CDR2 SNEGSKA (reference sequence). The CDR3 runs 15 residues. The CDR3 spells CSAMANRALNTEAFF. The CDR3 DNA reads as TGCAGTGCTATGGCGAACAGGGCCTTGAACACTGAAGCTTTCTTT.

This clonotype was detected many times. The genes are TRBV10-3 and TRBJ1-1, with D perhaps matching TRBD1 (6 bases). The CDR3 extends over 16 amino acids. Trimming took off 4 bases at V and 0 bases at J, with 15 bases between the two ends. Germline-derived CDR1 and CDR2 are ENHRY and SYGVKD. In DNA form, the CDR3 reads TGTGCCATCAGTGGATATTTCGGACAGATGAACACTGAAGCTTTCTTT. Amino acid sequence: CAISGYFGQMNTEAFF.

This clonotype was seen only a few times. The CDR3 nucleotides are TGTGCCAGCAGCCCTACCGGGACAGCTTACGAGCAGTACTTC. Its translation is CASSPTGTAYEQYF. The gene calls are TRBV7-9 and TRBJ2-7; 7 bases are shared with TRBD1. Unmatched junction bases numbered 8, after V lost 5 bases and J lost 4 bases. The germline V gene encodes CDR1 SEHNR and CDR2 FQNEAQ (reference sequence). CDR3 length equals 14 residues.

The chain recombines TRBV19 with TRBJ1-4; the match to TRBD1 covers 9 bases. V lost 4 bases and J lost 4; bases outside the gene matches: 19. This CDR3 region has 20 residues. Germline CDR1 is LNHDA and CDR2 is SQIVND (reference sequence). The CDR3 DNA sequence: TGTGCCAGTAGTACAGACCCCCGGACAGGGGCTCGATTTAATAATGAAAAACTGTTTTTT. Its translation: CASSTDPRTGARFNNEKLFF.

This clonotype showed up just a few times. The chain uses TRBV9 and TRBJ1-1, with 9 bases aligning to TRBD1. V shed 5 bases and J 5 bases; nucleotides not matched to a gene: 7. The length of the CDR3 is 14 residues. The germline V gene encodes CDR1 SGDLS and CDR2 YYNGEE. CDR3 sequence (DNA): TGTGCCAGCAGAAGGACAGGGGCGGAGACTGAAGCTTTCTTT. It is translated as CASRRTGAETEAFF.

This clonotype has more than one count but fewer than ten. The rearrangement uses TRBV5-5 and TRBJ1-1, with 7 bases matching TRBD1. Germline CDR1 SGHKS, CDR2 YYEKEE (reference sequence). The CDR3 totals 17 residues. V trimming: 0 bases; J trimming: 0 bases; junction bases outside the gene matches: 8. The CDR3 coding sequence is TGTGCCAGCAGCTTGGCAGGGACAGCTCTTATGAACACTGAAGCTTTCTTT. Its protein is CASSLAGTALMNTEAFF.

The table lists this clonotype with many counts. As DNA, the CDR3 is TGCGCCAGCAGCCGGACAGGGAAGTCCTACGAGCAGTACTTC. Residues: CASSRTGKSYEQYF. The chain combines TRBV4-3 with TRBJ2-7, with 8 bases fitting TRBD1. The CDR3 runs to 14 residues. Germline V gene sequence: CDR1 LGHNA, CDR2 YSLEER. Trimming cost V 4 bases and J 1 base; bases outside gene matches: 3.

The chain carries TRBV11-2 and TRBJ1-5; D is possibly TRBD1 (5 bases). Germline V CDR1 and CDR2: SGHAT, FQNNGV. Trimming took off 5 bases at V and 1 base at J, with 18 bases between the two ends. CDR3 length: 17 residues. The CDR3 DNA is TGTGCCAGCAGCCAAGAAAGGGTAGGGGAGAGCAATCAGCCCCAGCATTTT. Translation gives CASSQERVGESNQPQHF.

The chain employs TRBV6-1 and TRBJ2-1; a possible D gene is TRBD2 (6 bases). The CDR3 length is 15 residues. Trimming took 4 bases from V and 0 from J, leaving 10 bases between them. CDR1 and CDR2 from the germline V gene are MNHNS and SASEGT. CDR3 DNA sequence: TGTGCCAGCAGTGCGGCGGGAAGCTCCTACAATGAGCAGTTCTTC. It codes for CASSAAGSSYNEQFF.

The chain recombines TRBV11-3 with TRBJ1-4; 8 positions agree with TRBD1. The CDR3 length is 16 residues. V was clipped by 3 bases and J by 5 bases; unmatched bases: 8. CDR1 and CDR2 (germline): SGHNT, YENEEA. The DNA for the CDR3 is TGTGCCAGCAGCTTTGTTGGGACAGGCATAAATGAAAAACTGTTTTTT. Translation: CASSFVGTGINEKLFF.

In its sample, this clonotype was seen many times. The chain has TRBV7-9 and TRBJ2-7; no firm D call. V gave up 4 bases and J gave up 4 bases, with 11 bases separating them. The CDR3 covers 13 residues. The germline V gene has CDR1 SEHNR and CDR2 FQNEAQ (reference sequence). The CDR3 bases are TGTGCCAGCAGCTCAGATCTACCATACGAGCAGTACTTC. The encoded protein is CASSSDLPYEQYF.

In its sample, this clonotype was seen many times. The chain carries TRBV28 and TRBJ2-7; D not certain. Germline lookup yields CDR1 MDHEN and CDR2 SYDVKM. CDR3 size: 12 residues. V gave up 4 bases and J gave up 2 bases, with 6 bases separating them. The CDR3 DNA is TGTGCCAGCAGTTCTCAGCCCTACGAGCAGTACTTC. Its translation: CASSSQPYEQYF.

The CDR3 region is CASSYSRSGRNSYEQYF. In nucleotides, the CDR3 is TGTGCCAGCAGTTACTCTCGTTCGGGCAGGAACTCCTACGAGCAGTACTTC. The chain links TRBV6-5 to TRBJ2-7; D gene ambiguous. CDR3 size: 17 residues. Trimming cost V 0 bases and J 0 bases, with 15 bases left between them. CDR1 and CDR2 from the germline V gene are MNHEY and SVGAGI.

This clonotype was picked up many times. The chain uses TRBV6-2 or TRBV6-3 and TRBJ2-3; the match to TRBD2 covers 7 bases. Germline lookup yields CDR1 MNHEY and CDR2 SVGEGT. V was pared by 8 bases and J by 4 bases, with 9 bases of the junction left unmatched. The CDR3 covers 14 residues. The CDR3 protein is CASVGREVPDTQYF. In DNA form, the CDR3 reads TGTGCCAGCGTAGGCCGGGAGGTCCCAGATACGCAGTATTTT.

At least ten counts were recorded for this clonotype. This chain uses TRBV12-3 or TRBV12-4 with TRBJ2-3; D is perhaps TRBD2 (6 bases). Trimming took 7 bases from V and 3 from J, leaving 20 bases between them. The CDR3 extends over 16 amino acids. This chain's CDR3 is CASTPVGGSRTDTQYF. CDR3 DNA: TGTGCCAGCACCCCGGTCGGAGGGTCCAGGACAGATACGCAGTATTTT.

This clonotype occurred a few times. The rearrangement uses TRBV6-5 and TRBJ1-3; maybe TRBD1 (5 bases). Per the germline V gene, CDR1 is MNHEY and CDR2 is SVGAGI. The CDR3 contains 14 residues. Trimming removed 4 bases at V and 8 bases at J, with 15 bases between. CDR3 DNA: TGTGCCAGCAGTTCCGGGACCCCCTTATACACCATATATTTT. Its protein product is CASSSGTPLYTIYF.

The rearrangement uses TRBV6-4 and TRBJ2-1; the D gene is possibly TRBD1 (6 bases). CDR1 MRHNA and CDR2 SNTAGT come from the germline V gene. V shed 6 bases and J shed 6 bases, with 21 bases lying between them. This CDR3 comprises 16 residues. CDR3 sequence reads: CASSRTGTSPPNEQFF. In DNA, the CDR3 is TGTGCCAGCAGCAGAACCGGGACATCTCCGCCCAATGAGCAGTTCTTC.

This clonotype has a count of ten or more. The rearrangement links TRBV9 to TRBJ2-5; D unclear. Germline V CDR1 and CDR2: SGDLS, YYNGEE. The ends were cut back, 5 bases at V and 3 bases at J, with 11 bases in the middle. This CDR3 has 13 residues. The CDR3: CASSRGAKETQYF. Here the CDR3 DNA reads TGTGCCAGCAGTAGAGGTGCCAAAGAGACCCAGTACTTC.